The 20 T cell receptor beta chains listed next were all sequenced from one sample in a study of cytomegalovirus exposure and HLA in healthy donors. The table came from immunoSEQ multiplex PCR; TCRdb's copy has only in-frame clones and leaves some out. Seen here are 89,000 or so clones, approximately 95% observed once, and the top ten hold around 1.1%. Sequenced input: PBMCs. The source of these receptors is a woman aged 25 to 39 in good health and CMV-seropositive.

The chain has TRBV11-2 and TRBJ2-7; TRBD2 aligns across 8 bases. Germline V lookup: CDR1 SGHAT, CDR2 FQNNGV. CDR3 length: 16 amino acids. V lost 4 bases to trimming and J lost 0 bases; unmatched junction nucleotides: 8. This chain's CDR3 is CASSSPGLGSSYEQYF. In nucleotides, the CDR3 is TGTGCCAGCAGCTCTCCGGGACTAGGAAGCTCCTACGAGCAGTACTTC.

The chain couples TRBV10-2 to TRBJ2-1; TRBD1 agrees at 9 bases. The J segment lost 3 bases and the V segment lost 3 bases, leaving 6 bases of the junction unmatched. This CDR3 spans 16 amino acids. The germline V gene encodes CDR1 WSHSY and CDR2 SAAADI. The CDR3 DNA reads TGCGCCAGCAGTGATATTACAGGGGGCAGCTACAATGAGCAGTTCTTC. Protein: CASSDITGGSYNEQFF.

Only a few counts were recorded for this clone. The CDR3 loop is CASSPAGDQNTGELFF. The CDR3 DNA is TGCGCCAGCAGCCCCGCGGGGGACCAGAACACCGGGGAGCTGTTTTTT. The chain is built from TRBV4-3 and TRBJ2-2, with TRBD2 matching over 7 bases. V was clipped by 4 bases and J by 1 base; unmatched bases: 6. Germline-derived CDR1 and CDR2 are LGHNA and YSLEER. The CDR3 consists of 16 residues.

This chain uses TRBV27 with TRBJ2-5; 7 bases match TRBD1. This CDR3 has 13 residues. Germline values: CDR1 MNHEY, CDR2 SMNVEV (reference sequence). V shed 4 bases and J 2 bases; nucleotides not matched to a gene: 1. CDR3 residues: CASSWDRQETQYF. The CDR3 coding sequence is TGTGCCAGCAGTTGGGACAGACAAGAGACCCAGTACTTC.

The CDR3 nucleotides read TGCAGCGTTGCAAGCGGAGGGCCCAACTGGAGCTATGGCTACACCTTC. It encodes CSVASGGPNWSYGYTF. V gene TRBV29-1 combines with J gene TRBJ1-2; D ambiguous. Trimming took 4 bases from V and 4 from J, leaving 22 bases between them. Germline V CDR1 and CDR2: SQVTM, ANQGSEA. CDR3 length: 16 amino acids.

In the case of this clone: The junction and the germline gene differ at one end; a read error may be behind it. This rearrangement joins TRBV19 to TRBJ2-3; 7 bases map to TRBD1. The germline gives CDR1 LNHDA, CDR2 SQIVND (reference sequence). The CDR3 covers 14 residues. The CDR3: CASSINTGDPTLDF. The CDR3 bases are TGTGCCAGTAGTATAAACACAGGGGACCCTACCTTGGATTTT.

This clone was picked up one time. The chain joins TRBV7-2 to TRBJ2-5; TRBD1 aligns across 7 bases. Germline CDR1 reads SGHTA; CDR2 reads FQGNSA. This CDR3 region has 16 residues. The J segment lost 4 bases and the V segment lost 0 bases, leaving 8 bases of the junction unmatched. CDR3 protein: CASSLASDRAGETQYF. DNA of the CDR3: TGTGCCAGCAGCTTAGCATCTGACAGGGCTGGAGAGACCCAGTACTTC.

The chain couples TRBV11-2 to TRBJ2-1, with 8 bases fitting TRBD2. Germline V CDR1 and CDR2: SGHAT, FQNNGV. V was pared by 2 bases and J by 8 bases, with 8 bases of the junction left unmatched. The CDR3 extends over 15 amino acids. The CDR3 sequence: CASSLSGTSSHEQFF. As DNA, the CDR3 is TGTGCCAGCAGCTTATCTGGGACTAGTTCGCATGAGCAGTTCTTC.

This chain joins TRBV18 and TRBJ2-3, with 9 bases aligning to TRBD1. V lost 1 base to trimming and J lost 1 base; unmatched junction nucleotides: 0. The CDR3 runs 15 residues. The germline CDR1 and CDR2 sequences are KGHSH and LQKENI. CDR3 protein: CASSPRTGGTDTQYF. CDR3 bases: TGTGCCAGCTCACCACGGACAGGGGGCACAGATACGCAGTATTTT. Based on the CDR3 plus reference TRBV18 and TRBJ2-3, the full variable domain is NAGVMQNPRHLVRRRGQEARLRCSPMKGHSHVYWYRQLPEEGLKFMVYLQKENIIDESGMPKERFSAEFPKEGPSILRIQQVVRGDSAAYFCASSPRTGGTDTQYFGPGTRLTVL.

V and J are TRBV5-6 and TRBJ2-3; TRBD2 aligns across 15 bases. The J segment lost 2 bases and the V segment lost 2 bases, leaving 9 bases of the junction unmatched. The CDR3 sequence is 19 residues long. The germline V gene encodes CDR1 SGHDT and CDR2 YYEEEE. The CDR3 DNA sequence: TGTGCCAGCAGCTTTGGACTAGCGGGAGGGCCGGTGGCCACAGATACGCAGTATTTT. Its protein is CASSFGLAGGPVATDTQYF.

The chain couples TRBV7-8 to TRBJ1-1, with 8 nucleotides matching TRBD1. This CDR3 has 18 residues. CDR1 SGHVS and CDR2 FQNEAQ come from the germline V gene. V lost 0 bases to trimming and J lost 2 bases; unmatched junction nucleotides: 11. The CDR3 sequence is CASSLAVRRQGINTEAFF. The CDR3 nucleotides are TGTGCCAGCAGCTTAGCAGTCCGACGACAGGGGATAAACACTGAAGCTTTCTTT.

The rearrangement uses TRBV10-3 and TRBJ2-5, with 9 positions matching TRBD2. V gave up 0 bases and J gave up 6 bases; unmatched junction bases: 5. The V gene's germline CDR1 is ENHRY and CDR2 SYGVKD. This CDR3 has 15 amino acids. DNA for the CDR3: TGTGCCATCAGTGAGTCCCTAGCGGGAATGAAGACCCAGTACTTC. Protein sequence: CAISESLAGMKTQYF.

The chain recombines TRBV28 with TRBJ1-1, with D hard to call. CDR3 length: 14 residues. Trimming left V 2 bases short and J 4 bases short, with 11 bases between. Per germline, CDR1 MDHEN and CDR2 SYDVKM. The CDR3, as DNA: TGTGCCAGCAGTTTAATGGGCTCCGTCACTGAAGCTTTCTTT. It encodes CASSLMGSVTEAFF. The full variable domain, its missing parts supplied by reference TRBV28 and TRBJ1-1, is DVKVTQSSRYLVKRTGEKVFLECVQDMDHENMFWYRQDPGLGLRLIYFSYDVKMKEKGDIPEGYSVSREKKERFSLILESASTNQTSMYLCASSLMGSVTEAFFGQGTRLTVV.

This clone appeared a single time. The chain carries TRBV7-9 and TRBJ2-5, with D perhaps matching TRBD1 (6 bases). In germline, CDR1 is SEHNR, CDR2 FQNEAQ (reference sequence). The CDR3 covers 14 residues. Trimming removed 6 bases from V and 1 base from J, with 12 bases in between. This chain's CDR3 is CASRSDRAQETQYF. CDR3 DNA sequence: TGTGCCAGCAGATCGGACAGAGCCCAAGAGACCCAGTACTTC.

The chain joins TRBV25-1 to TRBJ1-5, with 10 bases lining up with TRBD1. In germline, CDR1 is MGHDK, CDR2 SYGVNS. Trimming removed 6 bases from V and 2 bases from J; junction bases left unmatched: 10. This CDR3 is built from 17 residues. CDR3 loop: CASSAGTGVSGNQPQHF. Written as DNA, the CDR3 is TGTGCCAGCAGCGCCGGGACAGGGGTGAGCGGCAATCAGCCCCAGCATTTT.

The CDR3 DNA is TGTGCCACCAGCAGAGCGGGACAGGGGATTAACGAGCAGTACTTC. Encoded protein: CATSRAGQGINEQYF. This chain links TRBV15 with TRBJ2-7; TRBD1 agrees at 10 bases. Germline CDR1 is LNHNV and CDR2 is YYDKDF (reference sequence). V was clipped by 1 base and J by 5 bases; unmatched bases: 5. This CDR3 is built from 15 residues.

The chain employs TRBV4-1 and TRBJ1-1, with D possibly being TRBD1 (6 bases). CDR1 and CDR2 (germline): MGHRA, YSYEKL. V shed 1 base and J shed 7 bases, with 10 bases lying between them. This CDR3 comprises 13 residues. For the CDR3, the DNA is TGCGCCAGCAGCCAAGGAGTACAGGGTGAAGCTTTCTTT. Translating it yields CASSQGVQGEAFF.

The chain links TRBV11-2 to TRBJ2-5, with 8 nucleotides matching TRBD2. Germline CDR1 SGHAT, CDR2 FQNNGV. The CDR3 covers 17 residues. Trimming at V came to 5 bases and at J to 4 bases, leaving 15 bases not matched to a gene. CDR3 loop: CASSLLAGTKKGETQYF. CDR3 in DNA: TGTGCCAGCAGCCTCTTAGCGGGAACAAAGAAGGGAGAGACCCAGTACTTC. Looking up the rest from reference TRBV11-2 and TRBJ2-5 gives the full variable domain: EAGVAQSPRYKIIEKRQSVAFWCNPISGHATLYWYQQILGQGPKLLIQFQNNGVVDDSQLPKDRFSAERLKGVDSTLKIQPAKLEDSAVYLCASSLLAGTKKGETQYFGPGTRLLVL.

The rearrangement links TRBV11-2 to TRBJ2-1; 13 nucleotides agree with TRBD2. Germline V lookup: CDR1 SGHAT, CDR2 FQNNGV. CDR3 length equals 18 residues. The V segment lost 5 bases and the J segment 7 bases; nucleotides outside the gene matches: 14. CDR3 protein: CASSLPPLLAGGPNEQFF. Written as DNA, the CDR3 is TGTGCCAGCAGCCTCCCCCCGCTACTAGCGGGAGGGCCAAATGAGCAGTTCTTC.

The rearrangement uses TRBV19 and TRBJ1-5, with a weak D call TRBD1 (5 bases). The CDR3 sequence is 15 residues long. Trimming left V 1 base short and J 5 bases short, with 12 bases between. Germline CDR1 and CDR2: LNHDA and SQIVND (reference sequence). DNA for the CDR3: TGTGCCAGTAGTATAGCGGCAGGGAGGGATCAGCCCCAGCATTTT. It translates to CASSIAAGRDQPQHF.